These 5 T cell receptor beta chains were all obtained from the same sample, sequenced in a study of cytomegalovirus exposure and HLA in healthy donors (dated by TCRdb to between 2016 and 2019). Receptor libraries were prepared by the immunoSEQ multiplex PCR assay. For the multiplex PCR, a mixture combining 60 forward primers for TCR Vbeta segments and 13 reverse primers for TCR Jbeta segments was used. This immuneACCESS table, as held by TCRdb, lists in-frame sequences with V and J called but not all clones. Of the missing ones, under half trace to an unresolved V gene in checked studies; the others have no known cause. The table for this sample lists about 120,000 clones; around three fifths of them were counted only once. Roughly 8.6% of the sample lies in the top ten. Sequences were obtained from PBMCs. The receptors were sampled from a woman aged 35 to 49 in good health and CMV-seropositive.

V is TRBV19 and J is TRBJ2-2; possibly TRBD2 for D (5 bases). Trimming took 10 bases from V and 6 from J, leaving 18 bases between them. CDR1 LNHDA and CDR2 SQIVND come from the germline V gene (reference sequence). The length of the CDR3 is 14 residues. The CDR3 is CATSLGSLAGELFF. The DNA for the CDR3 is TGTGCCACATCCTTAGGGAGTTTGGCCGGGGAGCTGTTTTTT.

V gene TRBV6-5 combines with J gene TRBJ2-7, with 9 bases identical to TRBD1. V lost 6 bases, J lost 0 bases, and 6 bases stayed unmatched. Germline V gives CDR1 MNHEY, CDR2 SVGAGI. The CDR3 length is 15 residues. CDR3 region: CASRPGTGSSYEQYF. CDR3 bases: TGTGCCAGCAGGCCTGGGACAGGGTCCTCCTACGAGCAGTACTTC.

This clone appeared a single time. The CDR3 reads CASSKGQGAPETQYF. CDR3 DNA: TGTGCCAGCAGCAAGGGACAGGGGGCCCCAGAGACCCAGTACTTC. This chain links TRBV6-5 with TRBJ2-5; 12 bases are shared with TRBD1. The CDR3 loop spans 15 amino acids. In germline, CDR1 is MNHEY, CDR2 SVGAGI. The V segment lost 6 bases and the J segment 4 bases; nucleotides outside the gene matches: 6.

This clone has a handful of counts. The chain combines TRBV9 with TRBJ1-1; the D is unclear. Per the germline V gene, CDR1 is SGDLS and CDR2 is YYNGEE. V was cut by 5 bases and J by 1 base, with 9 bases left in between. This CDR3 comprises 13 residues. The CDR3 nucleotides are TGTGCCAGCAGTACCCCGGGGAACACTGAAGCTTTCTTT. Its protein product is CASSTPGNTEAFF. The full variable domain, in which reference TRBV9 and TRBJ1-1 provide the parts outside the CDR3, is DSGVTQTPKHLITATGQRVTLRCSPRSGDLSVYWYQQSLDQGLQFLIQYYNGEERAKGNILERFSAQQFPDLHSELNLSSLELGDSALYFCASSTPGNTEAFFGQGTRLTVV.

The CDR3 nucleotides are TGTGCCAGCAGTGTTCGGAGTTCGGACACTGAAGCTTTCTTT. Protein: CASSVRSSDTEAFF. The rearrangement joins TRBV2 to TRBJ1-1; no definite D call. Trimming pared 4 bases from V and 3 bases from J, leaving 12 bases between. CDR1 SNHLY and CDR2 FYNNEI come from the germline V gene. This CDR3 contains 14 residues.